This entry lists 28 T cell receptor beta chains sequenced from one sample in a study of T cell repertoires in cytomegalovirus infection. No cognate antigen is known for these TCRs. MiXCR, applied by TCRdb to the reads, yields one record per CDR3 protein. The repertoire holds about 570,000 distinct CDR3 sequences, 40% seen once, with about 48% in the top ten. Material: cultured PBMCs, obtained from culture after CMV antigen stimulation. Every receptor here comes from a human donor in good health (CMV status not recorded). Some clones in this sample may be carry-over from other donors' samples.

This clonotype was detected a few times. The V gene is TRBV7-2, the J gene TRBJ1-1, with a tentative D call TRBD1 (5 bases). Trimming took off 7 bases at V and 1 base at J, with 13 bases between the two ends. The germline CDR1 and CDR2 sequences are SGHTA and FQGNSA. This CDR3 region has 14 residues. CDR3 sequence (DNA): TGTGCCAGCATCACGGGGGGTACGAACACTGAAGCTTTCTTT. Amino acids: CASITGGTNTEAFF.

This sequence joins TRBV20-1 and TRBJ2-1, with no clear D. The germline V and J ends were trimmed by 6 bases and 6 bases, with 9 bases remaining between them. CDR1 is DFQATT, CDR2 SNEGSKA, per germline (reference sequence). This CDR3 region has 11 residues. The CDR3 is CSAVRRNEQFF. CDR3 DNA: TGCAGTGCGGTTCGTCGCAATGAGCAGTTCTTC.

This clonotype was recorded a few times. The CDR3 here is CASSLFYGADTQYF. The CDR3 DNA is TGTGCCAGCAGCTTATTCTACGGGGCAGATACGCAGTATTTT. The chain has TRBV7-2 and TRBJ2-3; D may be TRBD2 (5 bases). V dropped 2 bases and J dropped 4 bases, with 10 bases sitting between them. Germline V gene sequence: CDR1 SGHTA, CDR2 FQGNSA. The CDR3 has 14 residues. The complete variable domain, with remaining parts taken from reference TRBV7-2 and TRBJ2-3, reads GAGVSQSPSNKVTEKGKDVELRCDPISGHTALYWYRQSLGQGLEFLIYFQGNSAPDKSGLPSDRFSAERTGGSVSTLTIQRTQQEDSAVYLCASSLFYGADTQYFGPGTRLTVL.

J is TRBJ2-3 and V is TRBV12-3 or TRBV12-4; TRBD2 aligns across 8 bases. The CDR3 covers 16 residues. With V trimmed by 5 bases and J by 4 bases, 11 bases remained unmatched. The CDR3 DNA reads as TGTGCCAGCAGTAAAGGCGGGGGGCCCCCCGCAGATACGCAGTATTTT. It is translated as CASSKGGGPPADTQYF.

V is TRBV7-6 and J is TRBJ1-2; 9 nucleotides agree with TRBD1. V gave up 4 bases and J gave up 8 bases; unmatched junction bases: 5. This CDR3 contains 13 residues. In germline, CDR1 is SGHVS, CDR2 FNYEAQ. CDR3 coding DNA: TGTGCCAGCAGCTGGACAGGGGTGAGCGGCTACACCTTC. It codes for CASSWTGVSGYTF. Full variable domain (rest looked up from reference TRBV7-6 and TRBJ1-2): GAGVSQSPRYKVTKRGQDVALRCDPISGHVSLYWYRQALGQGPEFLTYFNYEAQQDKSGLPNDRFSAERPEGSISTLTIQRTEQRDSAMYRCASSWTGVSGYTFGSGTRLTVV.

The chain carries TRBV18 and TRBJ1-1, with 9 positions matching TRBD1. Unmatched junction bases numbered 6, after V lost 3 bases and J lost 4 bases. This CDR3 contains 15 residues. In germline, CDR1 is KGHSH, CDR2 LQKENI. CDR3 protein: CASSPSRQGVTEAFF. For the CDR3, the DNA is TGTGCCAGCTCACCGTCGCGACAGGGGGTCACTGAAGCTTTCTTT.

The chain has TRBV6-2 or TRBV6-3 and TRBJ2-7; the D is unclear. This CDR3 contains 16 residues. Germline loops: CDR1 MNHEY, CDR2 SVGEGT. Trimming took off 2 bases at V and 2 bases at J, with 16 bases between the two ends. CDR3 sequence: CASSYGVNDLAYEQYF. CDR3 sequence (DNA): TGTGCCAGCAGTTACGGGGTCAACGACCTAGCCTACGAGCAGTACTTC.

This clonotype has just a few counts. One end of the junction varies from germline; a read error may be responsible. The chain employs TRBV5-3 and TRBJ2-2; D remains unclear. TRBV5-3 is labeled an ORF, and its function is uncertain. The CDR3 extends over 12 amino acids. The CDR3 coding sequence is TGTGCCAGCAGCTTTGATACCGGGGAGCTGTTTTTT. Its protein is CASSFDTGELFF.

The chain uses TRBV27 and TRBJ1-2; D remains unclear. This CDR3 is built from 13 residues. Trimming took 6 bases from V and 8 from J, leaving 16 bases between them. Germline lookup yields CDR1 MNHEY and CDR2 SMNVEV (reference sequence). CDR3 DNA sequence: TGTGCCAGCAGGCCTGGCCAAGGATGGGGCTACACCTTC. Translation gives CASRPGQGWGYTF.

The V call is TRBV19, the J call TRBJ2-2, with D possibly called TRBD1 or TRBD2 (5 bases each). Germline-derived CDR1 and CDR2 are LNHDA and SQIVND (reference sequence). With 10 bases removed from V and 7 bases from J, the gap between germline ends came to 13 bases. This CDR3 spans 12 amino acids. The CDR3: CATGVGDGELFF. DNA for the CDR3: TGTGCCACCGGTGTGGGGGACGGGGAGCTGTTTTTT.

This clonotype was observed a few times. J is TRBJ1-4 and V is TRBV28; tentatively, D is TRBD1 (6 bases). The CDR3 spans 12 residues. The germline gives CDR1 MDHEN, CDR2 SYDVKM. The V and J ends lost 8 bases and 12 bases respectively, with 16 bases between them. The CDR3 nucleotides are TGTGCCAGCGGAACGACAGGTTCGGAACTGTTTTTT. Its protein product is CASGTTGSELFF.

The chain couples TRBV18 to TRBJ1-1, with no clear D. Germline V gene lookup returns CDR1 KGHSH and CDR2 LQKENI. The CDR3 length is 17 residues. The germline V and J ends were trimmed by 0 bases and 2 bases, with 16 bases remaining between them. This CDR3 is CASSPPLRFGFNTEAFF. In nucleotides, the CDR3 is TGTGCCAGCTCACCACCGCTGCGCTTTGGGTTTAACACTGAAGCTTTCTTT.

The chain combines TRBV7-8 with TRBJ1-6; tentatively, D is TRBD1 (5 bases). Between the trimmed V and J ends, which lost 8 bases and 7 bases, there was a span of 15 bases. This CDR3 contains 14 residues. CDR1 and CDR2 (germline): SGHVS, FQNEAQ. The DNA of the CDR3 is TGTGCCAGCGGTTCGCAGGGCGAGAATTCACCCCTCCACTTT. It specifies CASGSQGENSPLHF. The full variable domain, in which reference TRBV7-8 and TRBJ1-6 provide the parts outside the CDR3, is GAGVSQSPRYKVAKRGQDVALRCDPISGHVSLFWYQQALGQGPEFLTYFQNEAQLDKSGLPSDRFFAERPEGSVSTLKIQRTQQEDSAVYLCASGSQGENSPLHFGNGTRLTVT.

This clonotype was picked up a small number of times. In DNA form, the CDR3 reads TGTGCCAGCAGTTTAAGCCGCACCCAGTACTTC. It translates to CASSLSRTQYF. V is TRBV28 and J is TRBJ2-5; D is uncertain. There are 11 residues in the CDR3. Trimming removed 2 bases from V and 8 bases from J, with 6 bases in between. Germline CDR1 is MDHEN and CDR2 is SYDVKM.

The V call is TRBV4-1, the J call TRBJ2-3, with TRBD2 matching over 15 bases. Trimming took 3 bases from V and 2 from J; bases not matched to a gene: 9. This CDR3 spans 19 amino acids. Germline values: CDR1 MGHRA, CDR2 YSYEKL. The CDR3 bases are TGCGCCAGCAGCCACTTTTCCGGGACTAGCGGGGGGACCACAGATACGCAGTATTTT. It specifies CASSHFSGTSGGTTDTQYF.

This clonotype was observed a handful of times. This chain joins TRBV5-1 and TRBJ2-7, with D perhaps matching TRBD2 (6 bases). CDR3 length equals 16 residues. The germline V gene has CDR1 SGHRS and CDR2 YFSETQ. V lost 4 bases, J lost 3 bases, and 20 bases lay in between. The CDR3 region has the DNA TGCGCCAGCAGCAGGGTATACGGGACGGGAGTCTACGAGCAGTACTTC. Translated: CASSRVYGTGVYEQYF.

This clonotype was seen more than once but under ten times. This rearrangement joins TRBV7-8 to TRBJ2-2; 10 bases are shared with TRBD1. Germline loops: CDR1 SGHVS, CDR2 FQNEAQ. The CDR3 is made up of 15 amino acids. V dropped 8 bases and J dropped 6; count of bases not matched to a gene: 9. The CDR3 region has the DNA TGTGCCAGCCGACCCGGGGACAGGGGTTCCGGGGAGCTGTTTTTT. This codes for CASRPGDRGSGELFF.

A word on this clonotype: At one of its ends the junction is not consistent with the germline gene, which may arise from a read error. The chain has TRBV6-1 and TRBJ2-7; 10 bases align to TRBD1. The CDR3 totals 15 residues. Germline V gives CDR1 MNHNS, CDR2 SASEGT. CDR3 in amino acids: CAGSEAPGQGYEQYF. In nucleotides, the CDR3 is TGTGCCGGCAGTGAAGCCCCGGGACAGGGGTACGAGCAGTACTTC.

The sample holds a few counts of this clonotype. This sequence joins TRBV6-2 or TRBV6-3 and TRBJ2-1, with 7 bases that match TRBD2. The ends lost 1 base at V and 2 bases at J; junction bases unmatched: 8. The CDR3 covers 17 residues. Germline assignment: CDR1 MNHEY and CDR2 SVGEGT. CDR3 coding DNA: TGTGCCAGCAGTTACTTGCTCGGGGACTACCCCTACAATGAGCAGTTCTTC. Translating it yields CASSYLLGDYPYNEQFF.

The chain is built from TRBV5-1 and TRBJ2-3, with TRBD1 identical over 7 bases. Germline V gives CDR1 SGHRS, CDR2 YFSETQ. The CDR3 loop spans 18 amino acids. The V segment lost 0 bases and the J segment 0 bases; nucleotides outside the gene matches: 10. The CDR3 DNA reads TGCGCCAGCAGCTTGGATTATCCCGGGACAGTTAGCACAGATACGCAGTATTTT. Residues: CASSLDYPGTVSTDTQYF. Combining the CDR3 with reference TRBV5-1 and TRBJ2-3 gives the whole variable domain KAGVTQTPRYLIKTRGQQVTLSCSPISGHRSVSWYQQTPGQGLQFLFEYFSETQRNKGNFPGRFSGRQFSNSRSEMNVSTLELGDSALYLCASSLDYPGTVSTDTQYFGPGTRLTVL.

This clonotype was observed a few times. The chain employs TRBV29-1 and TRBJ2-3; TRBD2 might be the D (5 bases). Per the germline V gene, CDR1 is SQVTM and CDR2 is ANQGSEA. The CDR3 runs 14 residues. V lost 7 bases, J lost 0 bases, and 14 bases lay in between. The DNA of the CDR3 is TGCAGCGCATCCGGAGGTCCTAGCACAGATACGCAGTATTTT. It yields the protein CSASGGPSTDTQYF.

This chain uses TRBV5-1 with TRBJ1-1, with D unresolved. The CDR3 extends over 13 amino acids. Deletions cut 3 bases from V and 1 base from J, with 7 bases between. Germline CDR1 is SGHRS and CDR2 is YFSETQ. In DNA form, the CDR3 reads TGCGCCAGCAGCTCGGTTCGGAACACTGAAGCTTTCTTT. This translates into CASSSVRNTEAFF.

The sample holds many counts of this clonotype. The chain has TRBV7-2 and TRBJ1-5; unclear D gene. Germline values: CDR1 SGHTA, CDR2 FQGNSA. CDR3 length: 13 amino acids. With 3 bases removed from V and 7 bases from J, the gap between germline ends came to 10 bases. As DNA, the CDR3 is TGTGCCAGCAGCTTGGGGTTTCGGCAGCCCCAGCATTTT. It yields the protein CASSLGFRQPQHF.

This clonotype was seen more than once but under ten times. V and J are TRBV7-6 and TRBJ2-3; D ambiguous. Trimming took off 1 base at V and 3 bases at J, with 11 bases between the two ends. The V gene's germline CDR1 is SGHVS and CDR2 FNYEAQ. CDR3 size: 15 residues. The CDR3 loop reads CASSLEVGPTDTQYF. The CDR3 bases are TGTGCCAGCAGCTTAGAGGTAGGGCCTACAGATACGCAGTATTTT.

This clonotype turned up a few times. The chain links TRBV11-2 to TRBJ2-5, with D perhaps matching TRBD1 (5 bases). The CDR3 covers 12 residues. Germline V gene data show CDR1 as SGHAT and CDR2 as FQNNGV. The V and J ends lost 1 base and 9 bases respectively, with 9 bases between them. The CDR3 loop reads CASSLGLGAQYF. Written as DNA, the CDR3 is TGTGCCAGCAGCTTAGGCTTAGGGGCCCAGTACTTC.

J is TRBJ2-7 and V is TRBV12-3 or TRBV12-4; 7 bases line up with TRBD2. Trimming cost V 6 bases and J 0 bases; bases outside gene matches: 17. This CDR3 region has 18 residues. As DNA, the CDR3 is TGTGCCAGCAGGGGGACGTTGGGGCTAGCGGAGGACTCCTACGAGCAGTACTTC. Translation: CASRGTLGLAEDSYEQYF.

This clonotype has more than one count but fewer than ten. The V and J genes are TRBV7-9 and TRBJ2-3; no definite D call. The CDR3 contains 12 residues. In germline, CDR1 is SEHNR, CDR2 FQNEAQ (reference sequence). Trimming removed 5 bases at V and 8 bases at J, with 11 bases between. CDR3 bases: TGTGCCAGCAGCCCGAGTGTGGGTACGCAGTATTTT. Its protein is CASSPSVGTQYF. The complete variable domain, with remaining parts taken from reference TRBV7-9 and TRBJ2-3, reads DTGVSQNPRHKITKRGQNVTFRCDPISEHNRLYWYRQTLGQGPEFLTYFQNEAQLEKSRLLSDRFSAERPKGSFSTLEIQRTEQGDSAMYLCASSPSVGTQYFGPGTRLTVL.

J is TRBJ2-2 and V is TRBV7-2, with D possibly being TRBD1 or TRBD2 (5 bases each). Trimming cost V 5 bases and J 5 bases, with 21 bases left between them. The V gene's germline CDR1 is SGHTA and CDR2 FQGNSA. CDR3 length equals 17 residues. DNA of the CDR3: TGTGCCAGCAGCCTCTTTGGGGGAGCCGGCGCAACCGGGGAGCTGTTTTTT. Protein: CASSLFGGAGATGELFF. The full variable domain, in which reference TRBV7-2 and TRBJ2-2 provide the parts outside the CDR3, is GAGVSQSPSNKVTEKGKDVELRCDPISGHTALYWYRQSLGQGLEFLIYFQGNSAPDKSGLPSDRFSAERTGGSVSTLTIQRTQQEDSAVYLCASSLFGGAGATGELFFGEGSRLTVL.